This T cell receptor (beta chain) was documented in a study of blood T cell repertoires in COVID-19. Study overall: Both acute and convalescent COVID-19 samples were obtained from the United States, Italy and Spain.

Only in-frame clones appear in the TCRdb table, and some are missing; sequencing was by immunoSEQ multiplex PCR. Here the sample spans around 77,000 clones, more than 80% being singletons. CDR1 and CDR2 (germline): SGHAT, FQDESV (reference sequence). The CDR3 is made up of 14 amino acids. With 4 bases clipped from V and 5 bases from J, the junction kept 4 bases outside the gene matches. The chain has TRBV11-1 and TRBJ2-2, with TRBD1 matching over 7 bases. This TCR came from a man aged 80 or over with acute or convalescent COVID-19. Sequencing was performed on peripheral blood. For the CDR3, the DNA is TGTGCCAGCAGCTACCCGGGACAGACCGGGGAGCTGTTTTTT. It translates to CASSYPGQTGELFF.